This T cell receptor (beta chain) was identified in a study of technical replicates of blood from a handful of donors. With 0 bases removed from V and 12 bases from J, the gap between germline ends came to 13 bases. Germline CDR1 SGHRS, CDR2 YFSETQ. The CDR3 has 13 residues. Assay used: immunoSEQ multiplex PCR; TCRdb lists only in-frame clones, some missing. The table includes about 57,000 clones, around nine tenths detected once. Specimen: PBMCs. The chain recombines TRBV5-1 with TRBJ2-1; D is unresolved. This sequence originates from a human donor in good health. Some clones in this sample may be carry-over from other donors' samples. The CDR3 sequence is CASSLELGVGQFF. Here the CDR3 DNA reads TGCGCCAGCAGCTTGGAGTTGGGCGTGGGGCAGTTCTTC.